These 4 T cell receptor beta chains were sequenced from one sample in a study of cytomegalovirus exposure and HLA in healthy donors. The PCR was carried out with 60 Vbeta primers and 13 Jbeta primers. Clones were sequenced by immunoSEQ multiplex PCR, and TCRdb holds only the in-frame ones, with some missing. The sample shows roughly 140,000 clones, 82% of them seen only once. Sample: PBMCs. These receptors came from a male donor in good health and CMV-seronegative.

The chain joins TRBV19 to TRBJ2-7, with D possibly TRBD1 on 6 matching bases. CDR1 and CDR2 from the germline V gene are LNHDA and SQIVND (reference sequence). The CDR3 is made up of 13 amino acids. Trimming left V 5 bases short and J 3 bases short, with 11 bases between. The CDR3 reads CASSPQQGYEQYF. DNA for the CDR3: TGTGCCAGTAGTCCTCAACAGGGCTACGAGCAGTACTTC. Looking up the rest from reference TRBV19 and TRBJ2-7 gives the full variable domain: DGGITQSPKYLFRKEGQNVTLSCEQNLNHDAMYWYRQDPGQGLRLIYYSQIVNDFQKGDIAEGYSVSREKKESFPLTVTSAQKNPTAFYLCASSPQQGYEQYFGPGTRLTVT.

The count of this clone is one. The chain carries TRBV4-1 and TRBJ2-2; 9 bases match TRBD2. The CDR3 consists of 19 residues. Germline CDR1 and CDR2: MGHRA and YSYEKL. The V and J ends lost 3 bases and 4 bases, in that order; junction bases with no gene match: 15. Here the CDR3 DNA reads TGCGCCAGCAGCCAGACCAATCGAATAGCGGGAGTCAGCACCGGGGAGCTGTTTTTT. It codes for CASSQTNRIAGVSTGELFF.

The chain combines TRBV5-1 with TRBJ2-2; TRBD2 might be the D (6 bases). The CDR3 is 13 residues long. Between the trimmed V and J ends, which lost 3 bases and 6 bases, there was a span of 9 bases. Germline V gene lookup returns CDR1 SGHRS and CDR2 YFSETQ. DNA of the CDR3: TGCGCCAGCAGCTGGAGGGGTGCCGGGGAGCTGTTTTTT. Protein product: CASSWRGAGELFF.

The chain combines TRBV18 with TRBJ1-4, with D perhaps TRBD1 (5 bases). The V end lost 3 bases, the J end lost 6 bases, and 17 bases lay between the germline ends. The CDR3 has 16 residues. Germline CDR1 KGHSH, CDR2 LQKENI. The CDR3 protein is CASSPIRLGGDEKLFF. The CDR3 DNA is TGTGCCAGCTCACCGATCAGATTGGGAGGGGATGAAAAACTGTTTTTT.